This T cell receptor (beta chain) was profiled in a study of T cell responses to AZD1222 COVID-19 vaccine. Background on the study: Pooled in the analysis were second doses at about 4 or about 12 weeks. Study-wide results and caveats: Per reports, nearly half of all spike-specific TCRs target regions that are unmutated in variants. Distributed over spike, vaccine-associated CD4 TCRs predominated at 160-218 and 743-854. Donors skewed white British and female; clonal diversity was possibly underestimated.

From germline, CDR1 is SGHRS and CDR2 YFSETQ. J gave up 7 bases and V 4 bases, and 4 bases lay outside the gene matches. The CDR3 is 15 amino acids. The table lists this clone with a count of one. Its target is not known. Sequenced by immunoSEQ multiplex PCR; TCRdb stores in-frame clones only, minus some. Here the sample spans around 80,000 clones, more than 70% being singletons. V and J are TRBV5-1 and TRBJ2-1; TRBD2 agrees at 14 bases. This specimen consisted of peripheral blood, obtained on day 0 of AZD1222 vaccination. The sequence was obtained from an adult in good health. The CDR3 DNA is TGCGCCAGCAGCGCAGGGACTAGCGGGAGTAATGAGCAGTTCTTC. It is translated as CASSAGTSGSNEQFF.